The clone carrying this TCR beta chain was found once. V lost 2 bases to trimming and J lost 5 bases; unmatched junction nucleotides: 4. The germline CDR1 and CDR2 sequences are ENHRY and SYGVKD. The CDR3 has 15 amino acids. Random hexamers were used to reverse transcribe the RNA input (roughly 0.5 to 1 ug). TCRdb independently ran MiXCR on the immunoSEQ multiplex PCR reads; one entry per CDR3 protein. Of fewer than 300,000 distinct CDR3 sequences listed, 70% to 90% are singletons. This record comes from a study of CD8 T cells in Susac syndrome. This sequence was found in a human donor with multiple sclerosis. Material: CD8+ T cells from PBMCs. This rearrangement joins TRBV10-3 to TRBJ2-1; 9 bases map to TRBD2. CDR3 DNA: TGTGCCATCAGTGAGACTAGCGGGTTTGACAATGAGCAGTTCTTC. This encodes CAISETSGFDNEQFF.